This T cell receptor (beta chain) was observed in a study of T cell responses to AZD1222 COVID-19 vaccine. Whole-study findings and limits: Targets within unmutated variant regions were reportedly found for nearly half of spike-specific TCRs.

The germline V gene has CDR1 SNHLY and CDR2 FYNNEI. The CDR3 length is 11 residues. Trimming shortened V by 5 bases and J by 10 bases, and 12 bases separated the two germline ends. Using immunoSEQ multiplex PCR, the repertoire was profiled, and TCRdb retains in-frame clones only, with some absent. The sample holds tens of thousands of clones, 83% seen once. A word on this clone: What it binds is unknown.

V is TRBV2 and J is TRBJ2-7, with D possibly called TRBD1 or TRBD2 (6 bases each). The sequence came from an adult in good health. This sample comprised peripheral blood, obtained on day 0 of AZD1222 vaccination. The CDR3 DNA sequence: TGTGCCAGCAGTAGAGACGGGGGCCAGTACTTC. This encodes CASSRDGGQYF.